Presented here are 10 T cell receptor beta chains from one specimen sequenced in a study of blood T cell repertoires in COVID-19. Sequenced by immunoSEQ multiplex PCR; TCRdb stores in-frame clones only, minus some. Among 95,000 or so clones, 70% to 90% were seen once, and the ten largest hold roughly 1.2%. Sequencing was performed on peripheral blood. Source of these receptors: an elderly man with active or convalescent COVID-19.

The chain joins TRBV7-9 to TRBJ1-1; D unclear. Germline V CDR1 and CDR2: SEHNR, FQNEAQ (reference sequence). Deletions cut 0 bases from V and 6 bases from J, with 8 bases between. The CDR3 is made up of 13 amino acids. Here the CDR3 reads CASSLASEAEAFF. The CDR3 bases are TGTGCCAGCAGCTTAGCTTCCGAGGCTGAAGCTTTCTTT. Using reference TRBV7-9 and TRBJ1-1 for the parts outside the CDR3, the full variable domain is DTGVSQNPRHKITKRGQNVTFRCDPISEHNRLYWYRQTLGQGPEFLTYFQNEAQLEKSRLLSDRFSAERPKGSFSTLEIQRTEQGDSAMYLCASSLASEAEAFFGQGTRLTVV.

The rearrangement links TRBV9 to TRBJ2-5, with D tentatively TRBD2 (7 bases). The CDR3 has 15 amino acids. Per the germline V gene, CDR1 is SGDLS and CDR2 is YYNGEE. The V end lost 3 bases, the J end lost 7 bases, and 19 bases lay between the germline ends. The CDR3 region is CASSARGASEGTQYF. DNA for the CDR3: TGTGCCAGCAGCGCCCGGGGGGCTAGCGAGGGGACCCAGTACTTC.

This chain uses TRBV5-4 with TRBJ2-2; D call uncertain. Trimming removed 3 bases from V and 0 bases from J, with 9 bases in between. Germline lookup yields CDR1 SGHNT and CDR2 YYREEE (reference sequence). This CDR3 spans 15 amino acids. The CDR3 here is CASSSTKSNTGELFF. The CDR3 region has the DNA TGTGCCAGCAGCTCAACAAAGTCGAACACCGGGGAGCTGTTTTTT.

V is TRBV18 and J is TRBJ2-3; 15 nucleotides agree with TRBD2. CDR3 size: 18 residues. The trim removed 3 bases at V and 5 bases at J, leaving 9 bases unmatched. Looked up from germline, CDR1 is KGHSH and CDR2 is LQKENI. CDR3 amino acids: CASSPRTSGRALVDTQYF. The CDR3 DNA is TGTGCCAGCTCACCTCGGACTAGCGGGAGGGCCCTCGTAGATACGCAGTATTTT.

The chain couples TRBV10-3 to TRBJ2-2, with D maybe TRBD2 (6 bases). Germline lookup yields CDR1 ENHRY and CDR2 SYGVKD. The germline V and J ends were trimmed by 7 bases and 6 bases, with 15 bases remaining between them. CDR3 size: 14 residues. The CDR3: CAINLDGGSGELFF. In DNA form, the CDR3 reads TGTGCCATCAACCTGGACGGAGGGTCCGGGGAGCTGTTTTTT.

This chain joins TRBV12-3 or TRBV12-4 and TRBJ1-6; D is unresolved. V was shortened by 2 bases and J by 8 bases, with 7 bases between the two germline ends. The CDR3 is 13 residues long. CDR3 residues: CASSLLLDSPLHF. The CDR3 DNA follows: TGTGCCAGCAGTTTACTGTTAGATTCACCCCTCCACTTT.

The V gene is TRBV18, the J gene TRBJ1-1; D perhaps matches TRBD1 (6 bases). The CDR3 is 15 residues long. V shed 4 bases and J shed 0 bases, with 12 bases lying between them. CDR1 is KGHSH, CDR2 LQKENI, per germline. CDR3 sequence reads: CASSREQGLNTEAFF. As DNA, the CDR3 is TGTGCCAGCTCACGCGAACAGGGTTTGAACACTGAAGCTTTCTTT.

J is TRBJ2-3 and V is TRBV11-3, with 12 bases that match TRBD2. CDR3 length: 17 residues. J was trimmed by 3 bases and V by 5 bases; bases with no gene match: 9. The V gene's germline CDR1 is SGHNT and CDR2 YENEEA. CDR3 sequence: CASSPGSTSGGTDTQYF. In DNA form, the CDR3 reads TGTGCCAGCAGCCCAGGCTCGACTAGCGGGGGTACAGATACGCAGTATTTT.

The rearrangement joins TRBV27 to TRBJ1-1; 8 bases map to TRBD1. The germline V gene encodes CDR1 MNHEY and CDR2 SMNVEV (reference sequence). Germline trimming cut 2 bases from V and 6 bases from J; bases unmatched to any gene: 8. This CDR3 has 15 residues. Here the CDR3 reads CASSLSQGAASEAFF. The CDR3 DNA sequence: TGTGCCAGCAGTTTAAGCCAGGGGGCAGCTTCTGAAGCTTTCTTT.

This clone was seen a few times. V and J are TRBV12-3 or TRBV12-4 and TRBJ1-1; TRBD1 matches at 7 bases. The CDR3 length is 12 residues. The V gene end was trimmed by 6 bases and the J gene end by 10 bases; junction bases not matched to a gene: 8. DNA for the CDR3: TGTGCCAGCAGCCCAACAGGGGAAAGAGCTTTCTTT. This codes for CASSPTGERAFF.